This section outlines one TCR beta chain sequence together with its context. The antigen remains undetermined. The germline gives CDR1 LNHDA, CDR2 SQIVND (reference sequence). After removal of 6 bases from V and 0 bases from J, the junction contained 3 bases not matched to a gene. CDR3 length: 15 residues. MiXCR, run by TCRdb on the RT-PCR reads, gives a single entry per CDR3 protein. The table has a few hundred thousand distinct CDR3 sequences, roughly 22% seen once. The sample is drawn from a study of response to subunit inactivated influenza vaccine. Notes on the study in general: Each seasonal flu vaccination may recruit only limited new T cells, authors suggested.

The receptor comes from a man in his fifties or sixties who received an inactivated influenza vaccine. The chain links TRBV19 to TRBJ1-2; 11 bases match TRBD1. The source was PBMCs from blood, collected less than 22 months after vaccination. CDR3 sequence (DNA): TGTGCCAGTAGCCTGGACAGGGGGCCTAACTATGGCTACACCTTC. Its translation is CASSLDRGPNYGYTF.